This TCR beta chain was observed in a study of T cell repertoires in cytomegalovirus infection. For the study at large: Based on public TCR beta signatures, there were indications of CMV infection and of a matching HLA type. Broader study findings: The cumulative frequency of public TCR beta families identified carriers of CMV plus the relevant HLA. CMV-specific HLA-C-restricted TCR beta clonotypes dominated the ex vivo response.

TCRdb called the reads again in MiXCR, with one record for every CDR3 protein. The sample contains 630,000 or so distinct CDR3 sequences, around 24% of which appear only once. This clonotype was seen at least ten times. Its matching antigen is unknown. Trimming pared 6 bases from V and 1 base from J, leaving 18 bases between. The CDR3 contains 16 residues. The sequenced material came from CD8+ T cells from PBMCs. This TCR was sampled from a human donor in good health (CMV status not recorded). Some clones in this sample may be carry-over from other donors' samples. V is TRBV12-3 or TRBV12-4 and J is TRBJ1-2; D call uncertain. CDR3 in DNA: TGTGCCAGCAGCCCCCCGCCCAGCCCCTTTAACTATGGCTACACCTTC. This translates into CASSPPPSPFNYGYTF.